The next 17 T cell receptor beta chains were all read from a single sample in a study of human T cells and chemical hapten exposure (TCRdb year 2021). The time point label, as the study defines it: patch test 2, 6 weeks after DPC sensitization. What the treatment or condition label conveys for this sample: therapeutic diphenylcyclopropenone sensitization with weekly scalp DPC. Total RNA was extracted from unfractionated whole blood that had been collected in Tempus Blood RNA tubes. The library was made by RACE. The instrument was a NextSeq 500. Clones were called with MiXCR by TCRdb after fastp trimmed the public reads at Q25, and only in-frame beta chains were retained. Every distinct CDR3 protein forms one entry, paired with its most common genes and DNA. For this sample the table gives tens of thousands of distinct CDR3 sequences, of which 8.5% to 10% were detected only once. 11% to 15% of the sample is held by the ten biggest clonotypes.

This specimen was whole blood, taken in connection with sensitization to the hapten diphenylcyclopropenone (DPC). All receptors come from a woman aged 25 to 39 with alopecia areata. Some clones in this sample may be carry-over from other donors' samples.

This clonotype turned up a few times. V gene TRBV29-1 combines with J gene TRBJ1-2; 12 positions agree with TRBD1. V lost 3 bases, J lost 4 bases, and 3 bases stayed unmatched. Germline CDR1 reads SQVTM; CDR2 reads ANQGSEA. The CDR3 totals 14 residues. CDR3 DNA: TGCAGCGTTGACGGGACAGGGGGCGGCTATGGCTACACCTTC. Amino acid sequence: CSVDGTGGGYGYTF.

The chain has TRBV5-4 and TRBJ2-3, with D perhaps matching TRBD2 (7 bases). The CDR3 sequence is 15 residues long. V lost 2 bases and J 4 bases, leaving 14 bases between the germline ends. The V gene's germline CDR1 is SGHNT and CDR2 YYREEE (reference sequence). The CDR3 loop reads CASSFGGRNSDTQYF. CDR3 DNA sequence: TGTGCCAGCAGCTTCGGGGGGCGGAACTCAGATACGCAGTATTTT.

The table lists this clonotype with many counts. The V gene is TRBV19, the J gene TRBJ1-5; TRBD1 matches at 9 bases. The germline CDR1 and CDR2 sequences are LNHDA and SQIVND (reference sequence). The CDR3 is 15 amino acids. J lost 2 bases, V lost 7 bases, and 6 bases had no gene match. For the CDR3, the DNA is TGTGCCAGTACCCCGACAGGGGGTCGCAATCAGCCCCAGCATTTT. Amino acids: CASTPTGGRNQPQHF.

This CDR3 is CASRTRLAGDNEQFF. The CDR3 region has the DNA TGTGCCAGCAGAACCCGACTAGCGGGGGACAATGAGCAGTTCTTC. The gene calls are TRBV28 and TRBJ2-1; 12 positions match TRBD2. The CDR3 is 15 residues long. Trimming removed 6 bases from V and 5 bases from J; junction bases left unmatched: 5. Per the germline V gene, CDR1 is MDHEN and CDR2 is SYDVKM.

CDR3 DNA sequence: TGTGCCAGCAGTTTTCAGGGCCCGTATGGCTACACCTTC. Translated, it gives CASSFQGPYGYTF. The chain joins TRBV28 to TRBJ1-2; D might be TRBD1 (5 bases). Between the trimmed V and J ends, which lost 3 bases and 5 bases, there was a span of 10 bases. This CDR3 has 13 residues. The V gene's germline CDR1 is MDHEN and CDR2 SYDVKM.

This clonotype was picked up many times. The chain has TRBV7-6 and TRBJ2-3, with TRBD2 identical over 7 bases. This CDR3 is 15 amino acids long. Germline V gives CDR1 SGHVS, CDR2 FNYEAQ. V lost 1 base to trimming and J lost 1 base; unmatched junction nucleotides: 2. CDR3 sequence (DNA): TGTGCCAGCAGCTTAGGCGGGGGACGCACAGATACGCAGTATTTT. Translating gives CASSLGGGRTDTQYF.

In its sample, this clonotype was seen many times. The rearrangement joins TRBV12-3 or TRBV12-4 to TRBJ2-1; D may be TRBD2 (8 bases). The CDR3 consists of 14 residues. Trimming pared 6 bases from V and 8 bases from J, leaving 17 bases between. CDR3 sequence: CASRPGLGGDEQFF. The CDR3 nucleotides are TGTGCCAGCAGGCCGGGACTAGGGGGCGATGAGCAGTTCTTC.

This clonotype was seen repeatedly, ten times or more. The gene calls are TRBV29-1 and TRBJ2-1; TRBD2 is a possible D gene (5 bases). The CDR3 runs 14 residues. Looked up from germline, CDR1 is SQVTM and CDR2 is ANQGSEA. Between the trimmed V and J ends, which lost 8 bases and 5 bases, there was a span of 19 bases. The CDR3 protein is CSSRDYSLHNEQFF. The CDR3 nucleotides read TGCAGCTCCCGTGACTACAGTCTCCACAATGAGCAGTTCTTC.

The CDR3 nucleotides are TGTGCCAGCAGTTGGGCCGGTCAAACCGGGGAGCTGTTTTTT. This sequence encodes CASSWAGQTGELFF. The chain recombines TRBV6-6 with TRBJ2-2; D is ambiguous. The V end lost 4 bases, the J end lost 5 bases, and 11 bases lay between the germline ends. There are 14 residues in the CDR3. Germline V gene lookup returns CDR1 MNHNY and CDR2 SVGAGI (reference sequence).

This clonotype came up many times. CDR3 sequence: CASSIPPERGAGEQFF. DNA for the CDR3: TGTGCCAGCAGTATCCCCCCGGAGCGGGGGGCGGGTGAGCAGTTCTTC. The chain combines TRBV6-6 with TRBJ2-1; the match to TRBD2 covers 9 bases. This CDR3 comprises 16 residues. Unmatched junction bases numbered 14, after V lost 5 bases and J lost 9 bases. Germline assignment: CDR1 MNHNY and CDR2 SVGAGI (reference sequence).

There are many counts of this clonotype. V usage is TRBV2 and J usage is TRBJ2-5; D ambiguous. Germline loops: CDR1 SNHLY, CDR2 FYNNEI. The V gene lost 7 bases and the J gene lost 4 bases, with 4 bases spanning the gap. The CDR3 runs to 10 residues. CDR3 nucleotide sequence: TGTGCCAGCACGCGAGAGACCCAGTACTTC. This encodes CASTRETQYF.

The CDR3 region has the DNA TGTGCCAGCAGTGAATGGGGAGCCGGGGGTTTAGGCAATGAGCAGTTCTTC. This sequence encodes CASSEWGAGGLGNEQFF. The gene calls are TRBV25-1 and TRBJ2-1, with D possibly matching TRBD2 (6 bases). The CDR3 spans 17 residues. Looked up from germline, CDR1 is MGHDK and CDR2 is SYGVNS. The V end lost 1 base, the J end lost 6 bases, and 19 bases lay between the germline ends.

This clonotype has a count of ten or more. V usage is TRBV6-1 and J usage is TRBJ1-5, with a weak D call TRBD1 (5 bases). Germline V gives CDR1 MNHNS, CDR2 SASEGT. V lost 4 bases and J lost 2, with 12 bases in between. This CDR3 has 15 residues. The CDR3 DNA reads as TGTGCCAGCAGTGCCCTAGGGGTAGGCAATCAGCCCCAGCATTTT. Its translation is CASSALGVGNQPQHF.

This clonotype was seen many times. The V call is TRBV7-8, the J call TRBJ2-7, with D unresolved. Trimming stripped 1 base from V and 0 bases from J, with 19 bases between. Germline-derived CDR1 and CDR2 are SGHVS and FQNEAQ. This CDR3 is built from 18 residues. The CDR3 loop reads CASSLDSDGFRLSYEQYF. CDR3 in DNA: TGTGCCAGCAGCTTAGATTCGGACGGATTCCGCCTCTCCTACGAGCAGTACTTC.

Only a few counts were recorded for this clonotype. The CDR3 loop reads CSAETSTGAVYEQYF. The CDR3 DNA is TGCAGTGCTGAAACCAGCACAGGGGCAGTATACGAGCAGTACTTC. The chain joins TRBV20-1 to TRBJ2-7; 7 nucleotides line up with TRBD1. The J segment lost 4 bases and the V segment lost 5 bases, leaving 14 bases of the junction unmatched. The length of the CDR3 is 15 residues. Germline loops: CDR1 DFQATT, CDR2 SNEGSKA (reference sequence).

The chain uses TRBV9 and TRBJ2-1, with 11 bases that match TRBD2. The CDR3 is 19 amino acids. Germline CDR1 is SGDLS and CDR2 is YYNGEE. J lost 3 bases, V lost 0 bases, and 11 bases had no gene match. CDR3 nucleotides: TGTGCCAGCAGCGTAGTGGGAGTTTCTAGCGGGGGGTACTACAATGAGCAGTTCTTC. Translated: CASSVVGVSSGGYYNEQFF.

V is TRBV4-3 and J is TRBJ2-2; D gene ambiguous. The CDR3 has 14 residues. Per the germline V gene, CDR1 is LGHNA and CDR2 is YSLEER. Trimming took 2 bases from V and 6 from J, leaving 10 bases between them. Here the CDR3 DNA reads TGCGCCAGCAGCCAATTGGGCAGGCCCGGGGAGCTGTTTTTT. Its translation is CASSQLGRPGELFF.